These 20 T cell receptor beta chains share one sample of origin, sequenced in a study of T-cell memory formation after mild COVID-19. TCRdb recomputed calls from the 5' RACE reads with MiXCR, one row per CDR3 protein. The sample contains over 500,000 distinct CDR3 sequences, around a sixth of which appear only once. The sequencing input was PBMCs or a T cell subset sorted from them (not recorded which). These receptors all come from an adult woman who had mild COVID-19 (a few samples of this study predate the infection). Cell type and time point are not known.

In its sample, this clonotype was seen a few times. The CDR3 DNA is TGTGCCAGCAGCCGTAGCCGGACGGCGGTAGAGACCCAGTACTTC. This gives the protein CASSRSRTAVETQYF. J is TRBJ2-5 and V is TRBV7-8; no definite D call. The CDR3 covers 15 residues. V lost 5 bases and J 4 bases, leaving 17 bases between the germline ends. Germline V gene lookup returns CDR1 SGHVS and CDR2 FQNEAQ.

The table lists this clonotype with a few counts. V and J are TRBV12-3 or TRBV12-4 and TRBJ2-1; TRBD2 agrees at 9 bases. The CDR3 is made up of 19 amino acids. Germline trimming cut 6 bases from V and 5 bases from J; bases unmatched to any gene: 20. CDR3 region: CASSPRAIWGAGGNNEQFF. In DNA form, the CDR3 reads TGTGCCAGCAGCCCCCGGGCCATTTGGGGAGCGGGGGGAAACAATGAGCAGTTCTTC.

CDR3 sequence: CASRLGGSTGELFF. The CDR3 bases are TGTGCCAGCAGGCTGGGGGGGTCCACCGGGGAGCTGTTTTTT. V is TRBV7-2 and J is TRBJ2-2; 7 nucleotides agree with TRBD2. CDR1 and CDR2 (germline): SGHTA, FQGNSA. CDR3 length equals 14 residues. Trimming at V came to 6 bases and at J to 4 bases, leaving 5 bases not matched to a gene.

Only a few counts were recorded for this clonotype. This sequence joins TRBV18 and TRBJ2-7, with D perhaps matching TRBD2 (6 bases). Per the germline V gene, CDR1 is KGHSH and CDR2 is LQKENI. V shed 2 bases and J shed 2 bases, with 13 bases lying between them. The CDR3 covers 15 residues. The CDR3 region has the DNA TGTGCCAGCTCACCAGTAGCGGAACGCCCCTACGAGCAGTACTTC. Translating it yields CASSPVAERPYEQYF.

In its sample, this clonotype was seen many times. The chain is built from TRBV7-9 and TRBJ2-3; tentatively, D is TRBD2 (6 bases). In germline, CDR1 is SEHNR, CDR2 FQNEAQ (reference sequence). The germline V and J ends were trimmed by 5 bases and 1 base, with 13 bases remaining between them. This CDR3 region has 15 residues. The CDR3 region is CASSMRSGRTDTQYF. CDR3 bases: TGTGCCAGCAGCATGCGTAGCGGACGCACAGATACGCAGTATTTT.

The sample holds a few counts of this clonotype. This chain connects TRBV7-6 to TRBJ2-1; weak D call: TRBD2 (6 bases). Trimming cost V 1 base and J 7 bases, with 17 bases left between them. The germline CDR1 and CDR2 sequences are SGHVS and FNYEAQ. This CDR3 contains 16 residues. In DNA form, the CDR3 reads TGTGCCAGCAGCTTAGGGGGAACAGGAGGGGATAATGAGCAGTTCTTC. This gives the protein CASSLGGTGGDNEQFF.

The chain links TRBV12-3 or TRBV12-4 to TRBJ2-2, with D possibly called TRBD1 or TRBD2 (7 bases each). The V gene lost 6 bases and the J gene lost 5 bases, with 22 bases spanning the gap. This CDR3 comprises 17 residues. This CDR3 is CASSSIVPGGVTGELFF. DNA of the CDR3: TGTGCCAGCAGCTCAATCGTCCCAGGGGGGGTAACCGGGGAGCTGTTTTTT.

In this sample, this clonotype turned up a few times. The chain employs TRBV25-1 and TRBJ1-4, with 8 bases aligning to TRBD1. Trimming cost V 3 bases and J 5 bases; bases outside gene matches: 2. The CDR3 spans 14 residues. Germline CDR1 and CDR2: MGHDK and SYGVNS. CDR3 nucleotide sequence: TGTGCCAGCAGTGATAACAGGGGGAATGAAAAACTGTTTTTT. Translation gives CASSDNRGNEKLFF.

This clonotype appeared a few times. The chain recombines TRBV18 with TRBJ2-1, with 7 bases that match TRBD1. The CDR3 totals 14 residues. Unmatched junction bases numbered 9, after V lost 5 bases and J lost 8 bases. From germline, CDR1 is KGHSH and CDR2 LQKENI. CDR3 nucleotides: TGTGCCAGCTCAGCCAAGGGGGCTGCGGATGAGCAGTTCTTC. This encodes CASSAKGAADEQFF. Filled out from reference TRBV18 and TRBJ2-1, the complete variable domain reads NAGVMQNPRHLVRRRGQEARLRCSPMKGHSHVYWYRQLPEEGLKFMVYLQKENIIDESGMPKERFSAEFPKEGPSILRIQQVVRGDSAAYFCASSAKGAADEQFFGPGTRLTVL.

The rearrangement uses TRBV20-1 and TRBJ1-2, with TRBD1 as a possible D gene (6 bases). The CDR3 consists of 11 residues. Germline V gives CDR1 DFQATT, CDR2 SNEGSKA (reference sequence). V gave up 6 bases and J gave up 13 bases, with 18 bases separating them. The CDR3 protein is CSATLGGSTTF. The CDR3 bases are TGCAGTGCCACCCTAGGGGGTTCAACCACCTTC.

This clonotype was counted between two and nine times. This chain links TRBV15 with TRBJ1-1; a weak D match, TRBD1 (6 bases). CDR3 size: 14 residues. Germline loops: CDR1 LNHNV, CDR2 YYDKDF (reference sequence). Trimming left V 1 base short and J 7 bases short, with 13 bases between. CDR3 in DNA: TGTGCCACCAGCAGAGGCCACTCAGGGGTTGAAGCTTTCTTT. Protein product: CATSRGHSGVEAFF.

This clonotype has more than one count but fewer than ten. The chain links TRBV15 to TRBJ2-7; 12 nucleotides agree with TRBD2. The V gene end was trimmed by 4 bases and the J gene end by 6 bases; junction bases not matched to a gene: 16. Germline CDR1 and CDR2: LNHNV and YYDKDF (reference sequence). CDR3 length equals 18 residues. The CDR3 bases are TGTGCCACCAGCATGGGGCTTGACGGACTAGCGGGATTGGGCGAGCAGTACTTC. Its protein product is CATSMGLDGLAGLGEQYF.

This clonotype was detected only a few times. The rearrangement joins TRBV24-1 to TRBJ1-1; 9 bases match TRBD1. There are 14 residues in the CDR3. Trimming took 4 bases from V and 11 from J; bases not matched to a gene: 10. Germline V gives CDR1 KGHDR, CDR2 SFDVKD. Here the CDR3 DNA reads TGTGCCACCAGTGAACCGGGACAGGGCCAAGGGGCTTTCTTT. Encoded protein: CATSEPGQGQGAFF.

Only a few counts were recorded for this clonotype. CDR3 bases: TGTGCCAGCAGTTTAATGGGGGCCGTCTACGAGCAGTACTTC. It translates to CASSLMGAVYEQYF. This chain links TRBV27 with TRBJ2-7, with a possible D match to TRBD1 (6 bases). The CDR3 runs to 14 residues. Trimming cost V 2 bases and J 3 bases, with 11 bases left between them. Germline assignment: CDR1 MNHEY and CDR2 SMNVEV (reference sequence).

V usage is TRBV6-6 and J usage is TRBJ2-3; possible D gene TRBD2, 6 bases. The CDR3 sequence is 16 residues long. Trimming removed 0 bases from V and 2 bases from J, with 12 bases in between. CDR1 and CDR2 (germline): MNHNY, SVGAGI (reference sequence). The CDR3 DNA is TGTGCCAGCAGTTACTCAGCGGCGGGGTACACAGATACGCAGTATTTT. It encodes CASSYSAAGYTDTQYF.

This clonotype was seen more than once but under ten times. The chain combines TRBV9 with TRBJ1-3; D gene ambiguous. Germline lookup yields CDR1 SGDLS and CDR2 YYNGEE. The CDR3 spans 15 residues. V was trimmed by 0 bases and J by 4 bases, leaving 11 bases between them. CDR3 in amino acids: CASSVDSGIGNTIYF. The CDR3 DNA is TGTGCCAGCAGCGTAGATTCGGGGATAGGAAACACCATATATTTT.

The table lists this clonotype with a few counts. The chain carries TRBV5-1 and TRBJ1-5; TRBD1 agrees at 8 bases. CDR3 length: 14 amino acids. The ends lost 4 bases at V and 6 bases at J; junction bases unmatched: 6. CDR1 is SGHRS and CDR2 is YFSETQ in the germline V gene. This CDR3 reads CASSKTGEGQPQHF. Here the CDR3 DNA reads TGCGCCAGCAGCAAGACAGGGGAAGGTCAGCCCCAGCATTTT.

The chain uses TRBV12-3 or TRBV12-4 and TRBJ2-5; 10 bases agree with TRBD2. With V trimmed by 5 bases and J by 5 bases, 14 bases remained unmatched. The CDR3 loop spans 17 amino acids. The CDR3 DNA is TGTGCCAGCAGTCCTAGCGGGGCTAGCGGGAGCAGGGAGACCCAGTACTTC. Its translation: CASSPSGASGSRETQYF.

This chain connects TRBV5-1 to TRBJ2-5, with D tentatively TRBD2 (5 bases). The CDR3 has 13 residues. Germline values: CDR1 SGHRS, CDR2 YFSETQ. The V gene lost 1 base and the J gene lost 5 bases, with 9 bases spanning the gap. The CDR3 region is CASSLPERETQYF. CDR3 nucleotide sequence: TGCGCCAGCAGCTTGCCTGAGCGGGAGACCCAGTACTTC.

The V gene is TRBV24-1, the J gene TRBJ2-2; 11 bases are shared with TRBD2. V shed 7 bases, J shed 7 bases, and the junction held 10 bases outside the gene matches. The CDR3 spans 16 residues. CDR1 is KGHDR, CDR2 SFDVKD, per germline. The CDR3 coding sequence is TGTGCCACCAGCGCTCCGGGACTAGCGGAGGACGGGGAGCTGTTTTTT. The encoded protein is CATSAPGLAEDGELFF.